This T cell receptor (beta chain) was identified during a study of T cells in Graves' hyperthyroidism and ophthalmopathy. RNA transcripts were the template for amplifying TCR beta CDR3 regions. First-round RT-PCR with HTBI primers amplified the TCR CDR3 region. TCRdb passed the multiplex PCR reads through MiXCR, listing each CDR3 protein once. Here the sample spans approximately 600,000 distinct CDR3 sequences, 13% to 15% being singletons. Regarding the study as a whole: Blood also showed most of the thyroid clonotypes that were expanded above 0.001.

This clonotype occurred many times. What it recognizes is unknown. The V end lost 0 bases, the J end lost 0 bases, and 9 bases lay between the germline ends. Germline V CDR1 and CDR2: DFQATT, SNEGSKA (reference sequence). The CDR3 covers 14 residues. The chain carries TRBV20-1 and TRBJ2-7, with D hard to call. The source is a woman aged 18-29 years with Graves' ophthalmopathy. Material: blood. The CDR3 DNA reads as TGCAGTGCTAGAGATCAGAGGAGCTCCTACGAGCAGTACTTC. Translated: CSARDQRSSYEQYF.